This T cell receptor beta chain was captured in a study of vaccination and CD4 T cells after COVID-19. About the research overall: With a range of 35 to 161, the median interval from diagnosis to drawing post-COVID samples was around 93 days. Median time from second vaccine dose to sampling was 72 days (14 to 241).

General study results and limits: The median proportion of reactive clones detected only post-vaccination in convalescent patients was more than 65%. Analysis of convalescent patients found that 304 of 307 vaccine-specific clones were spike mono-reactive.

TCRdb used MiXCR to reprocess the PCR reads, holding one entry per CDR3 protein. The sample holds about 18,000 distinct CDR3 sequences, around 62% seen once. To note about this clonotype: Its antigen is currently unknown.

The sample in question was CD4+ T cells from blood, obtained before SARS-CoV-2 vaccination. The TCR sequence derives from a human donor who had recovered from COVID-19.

The CDR3 nucleotides read TGTGCCAGCAGTGTGCTCCCTAGAGTGGGGGGAGGCACAGATACGCAGTATTTT. It is translated as CASSVLPRVGGGTDTQYF. V gene TRBV6-1 combines with J gene TRBJ2-3, with D possibly being TRBD2 (6 bases). From germline, CDR1 is MNHNS and CDR2 SASEGT. The V end lost 4 bases, the J end lost 1 base, and 21 bases lay between the germline ends. This CDR3 spans 18 amino acids.